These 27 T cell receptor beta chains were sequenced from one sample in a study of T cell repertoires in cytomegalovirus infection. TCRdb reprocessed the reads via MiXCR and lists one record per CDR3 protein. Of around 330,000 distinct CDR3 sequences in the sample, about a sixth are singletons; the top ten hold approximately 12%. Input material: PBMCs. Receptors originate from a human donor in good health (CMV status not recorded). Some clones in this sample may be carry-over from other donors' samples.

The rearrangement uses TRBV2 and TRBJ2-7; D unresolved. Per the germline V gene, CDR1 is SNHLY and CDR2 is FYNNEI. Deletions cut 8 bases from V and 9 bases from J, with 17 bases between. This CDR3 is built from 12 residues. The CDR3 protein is CASDTGSKVQYF. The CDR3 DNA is TGTGCCAGCGATACCGGATCCAAGGTGCAGTACTTC.

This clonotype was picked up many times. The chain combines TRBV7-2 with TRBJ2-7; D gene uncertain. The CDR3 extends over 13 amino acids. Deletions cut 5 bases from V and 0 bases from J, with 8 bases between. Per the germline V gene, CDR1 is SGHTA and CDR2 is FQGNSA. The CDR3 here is CASSPPGSYEQYF. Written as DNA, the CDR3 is TGTGCCAGCAGCCCCCCGGGCTCCTACGAGCAGTACTTC.

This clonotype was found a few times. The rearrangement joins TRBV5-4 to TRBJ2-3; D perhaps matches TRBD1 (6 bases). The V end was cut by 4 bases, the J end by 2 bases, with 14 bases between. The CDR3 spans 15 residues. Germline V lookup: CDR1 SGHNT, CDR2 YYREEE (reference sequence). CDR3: CASSPRDTYTDTQYF. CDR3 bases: TGTGCCAGCAGCCCTCGGGACACCTACACAGATACGCAGTATTTT.

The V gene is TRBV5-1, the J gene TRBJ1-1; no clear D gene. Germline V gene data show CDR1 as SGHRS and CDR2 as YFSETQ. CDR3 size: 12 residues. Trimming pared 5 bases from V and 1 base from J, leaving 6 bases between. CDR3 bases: TGCGCCAGCAGATCGACGAACACTGAAGCTTTCTTT. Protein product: CASRSTNTEAFF.

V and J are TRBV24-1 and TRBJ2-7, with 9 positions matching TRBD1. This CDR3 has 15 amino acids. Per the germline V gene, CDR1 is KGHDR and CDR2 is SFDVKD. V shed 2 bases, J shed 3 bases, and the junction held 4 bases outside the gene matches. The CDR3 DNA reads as TGTGCCACCAGTGATTCTGGACAGGGGAACTACGAGCAGTACTTC. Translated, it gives CATSDSGQGNYEQYF.

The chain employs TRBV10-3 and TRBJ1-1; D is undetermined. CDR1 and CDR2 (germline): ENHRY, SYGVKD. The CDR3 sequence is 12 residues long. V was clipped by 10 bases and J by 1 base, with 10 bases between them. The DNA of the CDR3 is TGTGCCAGCGCGGTTGCGAACACTGAAGCTTTCTTT. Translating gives CASAVANTEAFF.

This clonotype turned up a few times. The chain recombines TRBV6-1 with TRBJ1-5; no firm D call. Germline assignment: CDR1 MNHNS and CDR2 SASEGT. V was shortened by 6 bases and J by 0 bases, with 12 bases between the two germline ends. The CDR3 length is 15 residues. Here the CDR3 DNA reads TGTGCCAGCAGAAACAGCGAGTATAGCAATCAGCCCCAGCATTTT. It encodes CASRNSEYSNQPQHF.

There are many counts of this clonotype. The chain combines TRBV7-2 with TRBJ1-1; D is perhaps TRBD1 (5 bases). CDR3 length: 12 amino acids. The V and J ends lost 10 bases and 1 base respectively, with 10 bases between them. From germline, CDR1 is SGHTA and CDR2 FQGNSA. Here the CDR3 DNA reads TGTGCCACCCGACAGAGGAACACTGAAGCTTTCTTT. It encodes CATRQRNTEAFF.

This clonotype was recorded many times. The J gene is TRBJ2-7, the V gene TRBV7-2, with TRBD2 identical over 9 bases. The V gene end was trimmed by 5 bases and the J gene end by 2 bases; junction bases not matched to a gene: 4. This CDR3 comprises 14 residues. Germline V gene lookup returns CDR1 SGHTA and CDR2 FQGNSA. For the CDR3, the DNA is TGTGCCAGCAGCAAGACTAGCGGAACCTACGAGCAGTACTTC. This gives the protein CASSKTSGTYEQYF.

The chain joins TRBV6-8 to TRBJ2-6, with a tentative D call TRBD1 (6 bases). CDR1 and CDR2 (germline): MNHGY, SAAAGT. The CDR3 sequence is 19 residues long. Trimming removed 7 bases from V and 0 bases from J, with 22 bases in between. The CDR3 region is CASNPDPQGLSSGANVLTF. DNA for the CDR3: TGTGCCAGCAATCCCGACCCCCAGGGGCTGAGCTCTGGGGCCAACGTCCTGACTTTC.

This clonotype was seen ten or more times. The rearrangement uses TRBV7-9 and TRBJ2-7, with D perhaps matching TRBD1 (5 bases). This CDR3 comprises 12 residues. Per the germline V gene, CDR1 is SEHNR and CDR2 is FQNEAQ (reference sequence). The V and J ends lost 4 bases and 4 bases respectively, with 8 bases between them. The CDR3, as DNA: TGTGCCAGCAGCTCCACAGGTTACGAGCAGTACTTC. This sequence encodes CASSSTGYEQYF.

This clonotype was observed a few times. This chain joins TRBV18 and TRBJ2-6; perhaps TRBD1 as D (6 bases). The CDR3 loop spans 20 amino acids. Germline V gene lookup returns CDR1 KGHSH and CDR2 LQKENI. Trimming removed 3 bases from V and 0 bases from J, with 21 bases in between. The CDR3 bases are TGTGCCAGCTCACCTCTCTTTCCGGGACACCTTGGCTCTGGGGCCAACGTCCTGACTTTC. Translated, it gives CASSPLFPGHLGSGANVLTF.

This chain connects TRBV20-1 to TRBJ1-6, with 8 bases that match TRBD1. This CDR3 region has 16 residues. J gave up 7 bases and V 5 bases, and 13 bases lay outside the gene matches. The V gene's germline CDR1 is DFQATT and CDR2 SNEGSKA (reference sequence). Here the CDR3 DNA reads TGCAGTGCTCACCGGAGCCAGGGGGCGCAAAATTCACCCCTCCACTTT. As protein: CSAHRSQGAQNSPLHF.

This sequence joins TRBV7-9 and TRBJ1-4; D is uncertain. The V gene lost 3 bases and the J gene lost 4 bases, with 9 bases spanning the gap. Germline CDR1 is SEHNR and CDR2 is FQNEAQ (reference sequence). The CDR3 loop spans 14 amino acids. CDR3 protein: CASSLIEINEKLFF. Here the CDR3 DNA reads TGTGCCAGCAGCTTGATCGAGATTAATGAAAAACTGTTTTTT.

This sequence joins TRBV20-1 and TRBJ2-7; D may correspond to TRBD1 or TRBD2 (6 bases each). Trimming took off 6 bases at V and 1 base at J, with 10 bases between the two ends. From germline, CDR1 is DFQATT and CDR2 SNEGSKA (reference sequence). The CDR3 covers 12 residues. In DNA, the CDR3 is TGCAGTGCCCCGGGGGCATCCTACGAGCAGTACTTC. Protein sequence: CSAPGASYEQYF.

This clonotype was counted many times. The CDR3 reads CASSPLWGGSGGEKLFF. In DNA, the CDR3 is TGTGCCAGCAGCCCTCTTTGGGGAGGGTCTGGTGGTGAAAAACTGTTTTTT. This chain connects TRBV7-2 to TRBJ1-4, with D unclear. Trimming pared 5 bases from V and 7 bases from J, leaving 23 bases between. CDR3 length equals 17 residues. From germline, CDR1 is SGHTA and CDR2 FQGNSA.

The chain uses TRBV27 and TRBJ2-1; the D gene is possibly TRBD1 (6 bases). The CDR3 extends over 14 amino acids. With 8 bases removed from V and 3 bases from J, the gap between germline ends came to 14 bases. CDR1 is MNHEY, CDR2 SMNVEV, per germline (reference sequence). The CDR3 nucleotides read TGTGCCAGCCGTCGACAGGTCAACTACAATGAGCAGTTCTTC. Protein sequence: CASRRQVNYNEQFF.

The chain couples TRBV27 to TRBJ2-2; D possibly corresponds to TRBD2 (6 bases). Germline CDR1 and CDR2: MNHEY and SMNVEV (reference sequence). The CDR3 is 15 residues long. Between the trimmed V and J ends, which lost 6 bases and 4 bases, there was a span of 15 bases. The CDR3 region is CASSNRASVTGELFF. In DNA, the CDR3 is TGTGCCAGCAGCAACCGGGCTAGCGTCACCGGGGAGCTGTTTTTT.

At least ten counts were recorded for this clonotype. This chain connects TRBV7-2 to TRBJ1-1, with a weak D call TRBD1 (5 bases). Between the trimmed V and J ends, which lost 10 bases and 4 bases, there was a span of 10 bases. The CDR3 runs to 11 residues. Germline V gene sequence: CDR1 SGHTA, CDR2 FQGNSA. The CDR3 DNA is TGTGCCACGGGGGTCTTCACTGAAGCTTTCTTT. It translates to CATGVFTEAFF.

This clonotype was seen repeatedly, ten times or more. CDR3 bases: TGTGCCAGCAGCTTTAGTATCCCGGGACTAGCGGGGGGCTCCTACGAGCAGTACTTC. Translating it yields CASSFSIPGLAGGSYEQYF. The rearrangement uses TRBV7-2 and TRBJ2-7, with 15 positions matching TRBD2. The V gene's germline CDR1 is SGHTA and CDR2 FQGNSA. The CDR3 runs 19 residues. The junction had 9 bases not matched to a gene; V was cut back by 3 bases and J by 0 bases.

The CDR3 spells CAISESETGGRWTEAFF. In DNA form, the CDR3 reads TGTGCCATCAGTGAATCGGAGACAGGGGGAAGATGGACTGAAGCTTTCTTT. The chain carries TRBV10-3 and TRBJ1-1, with TRBD1 identical over 9 bases. Germline loops: CDR1 ENHRY, CDR2 SYGVKD. The CDR3 runs to 17 residues. V lost 3 bases to trimming and J lost 5 bases; unmatched junction nucleotides: 13.

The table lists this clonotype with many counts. The CDR3, as DNA: TGTGCCAGCAGCCGAAACCCTGGAAACACCATATATTTT. Its translation is CASSRNPGNTIYF. This chain links TRBV7-2 with TRBJ1-3; no clear D. This CDR3 comprises 13 residues. V gave up 5 bases and J gave up 2 bases, with 7 bases separating them. From germline, CDR1 is SGHTA and CDR2 FQGNSA.

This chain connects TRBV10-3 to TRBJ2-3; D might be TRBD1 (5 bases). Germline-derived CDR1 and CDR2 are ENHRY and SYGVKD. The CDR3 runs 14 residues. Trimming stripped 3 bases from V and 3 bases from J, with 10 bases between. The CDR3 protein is CAISDRGYTDTQYF. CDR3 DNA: TGTGCCATCAGTGATAGGGGCTATACAGATACGCAGTATTTT.

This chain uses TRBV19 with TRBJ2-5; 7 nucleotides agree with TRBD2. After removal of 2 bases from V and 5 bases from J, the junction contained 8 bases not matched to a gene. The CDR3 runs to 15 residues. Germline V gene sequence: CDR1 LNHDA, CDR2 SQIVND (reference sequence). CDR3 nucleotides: TGTGCCAGTAGTATACGGGTAGCGGGCGGCGAGACCCAGTACTTC. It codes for CASSIRVAGGETQYF.

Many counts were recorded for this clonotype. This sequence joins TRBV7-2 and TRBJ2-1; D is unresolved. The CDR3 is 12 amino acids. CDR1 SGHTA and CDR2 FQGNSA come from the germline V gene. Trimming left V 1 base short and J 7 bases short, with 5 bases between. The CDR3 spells CASSLGRNEQFF. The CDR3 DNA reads TGTGCCAGCAGCTTAGGTAGGAATGAGCAGTTCTTC.

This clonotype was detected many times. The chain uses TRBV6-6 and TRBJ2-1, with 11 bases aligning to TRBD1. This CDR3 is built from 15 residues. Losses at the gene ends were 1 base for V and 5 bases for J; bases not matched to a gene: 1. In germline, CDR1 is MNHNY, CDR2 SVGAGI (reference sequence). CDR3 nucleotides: TGTGCCAGCAGTTACTTGGGACAGGGGGACAATGAGCAGTTCTTC. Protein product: CASSYLGQGDNEQFF.

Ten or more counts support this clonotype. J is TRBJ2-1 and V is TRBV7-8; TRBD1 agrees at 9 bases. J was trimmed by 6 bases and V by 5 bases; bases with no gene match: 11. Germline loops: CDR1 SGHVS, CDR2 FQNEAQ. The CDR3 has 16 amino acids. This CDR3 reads CASSQNRGTGLNEQFF. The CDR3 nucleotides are TGTGCCAGCAGCCAGAACAGGGGGACAGGGCTCAATGAGCAGTTCTTC.